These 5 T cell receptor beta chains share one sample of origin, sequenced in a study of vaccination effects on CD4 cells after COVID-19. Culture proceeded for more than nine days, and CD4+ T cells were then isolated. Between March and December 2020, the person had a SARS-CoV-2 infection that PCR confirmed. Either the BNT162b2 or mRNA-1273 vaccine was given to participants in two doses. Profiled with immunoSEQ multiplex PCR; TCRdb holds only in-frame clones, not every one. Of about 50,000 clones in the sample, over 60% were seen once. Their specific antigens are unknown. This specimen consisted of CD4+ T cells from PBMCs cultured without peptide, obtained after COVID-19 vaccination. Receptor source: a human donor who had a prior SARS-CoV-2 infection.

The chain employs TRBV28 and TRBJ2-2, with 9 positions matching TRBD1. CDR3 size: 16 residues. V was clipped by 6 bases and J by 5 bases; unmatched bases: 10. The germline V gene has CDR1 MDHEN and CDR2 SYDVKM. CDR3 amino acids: CASSRRPGQGTGELFF. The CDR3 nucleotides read TGTGCCAGCAGCCGAAGACCGGGACAGGGAACCGGGGAGCTGTTTTTT.

CDR3 DNA: TGTGCCAGTAGTCTAAGGACAAGCTACGAGCAGTACTTC. This translates into CASSLRTSYEQYF. The chain joins TRBV19 to TRBJ2-7; possible D gene TRBD1, 5 bases. V lost 5 bases and J 3 bases, leaving 11 bases between the germline ends. CDR3 length equals 13 residues. Germline V gene data show CDR1 as LNHDA and CDR2 as SQIVND (reference sequence). Full variable domain (remainder filled in from reference TRBV19 and TRBJ2-7): DGGITQSPKYLFRKEGQNVTLSCEQNLNHDAMYWYRQDPGQGLRLIYYSQIVNDFQKGDIAEGYSVSREKKESFPLTVTSAQKNPTAFYLCASSLRTSYEQYFGPGTRLTVT.

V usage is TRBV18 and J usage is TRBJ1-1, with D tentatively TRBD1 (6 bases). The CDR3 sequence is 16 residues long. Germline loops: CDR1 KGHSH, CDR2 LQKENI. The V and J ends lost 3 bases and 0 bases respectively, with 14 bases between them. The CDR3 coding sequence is TGTGCCAGCTCACCTACAAAGGACAGTCTGAACACTGAAGCTTTCTTT. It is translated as CASSPTKDSLNTEAFF.

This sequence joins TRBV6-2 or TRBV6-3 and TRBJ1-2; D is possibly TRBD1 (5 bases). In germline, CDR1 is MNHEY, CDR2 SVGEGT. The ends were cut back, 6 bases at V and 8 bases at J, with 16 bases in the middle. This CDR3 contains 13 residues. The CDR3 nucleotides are TGTGCCAGCAGCTCAGCCGGGGCGAGGGGCTACACCTTC. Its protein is CASSSAGARGYTF.

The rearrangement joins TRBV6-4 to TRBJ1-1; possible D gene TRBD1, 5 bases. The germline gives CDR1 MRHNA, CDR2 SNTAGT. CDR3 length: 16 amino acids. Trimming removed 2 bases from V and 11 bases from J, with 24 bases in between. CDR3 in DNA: TGTGCCAGCAGTGACCCTCCTGCGGGGGAGGGCCGCGGCGCTTTCTTT. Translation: CASSDPPAGEGRGAFF.